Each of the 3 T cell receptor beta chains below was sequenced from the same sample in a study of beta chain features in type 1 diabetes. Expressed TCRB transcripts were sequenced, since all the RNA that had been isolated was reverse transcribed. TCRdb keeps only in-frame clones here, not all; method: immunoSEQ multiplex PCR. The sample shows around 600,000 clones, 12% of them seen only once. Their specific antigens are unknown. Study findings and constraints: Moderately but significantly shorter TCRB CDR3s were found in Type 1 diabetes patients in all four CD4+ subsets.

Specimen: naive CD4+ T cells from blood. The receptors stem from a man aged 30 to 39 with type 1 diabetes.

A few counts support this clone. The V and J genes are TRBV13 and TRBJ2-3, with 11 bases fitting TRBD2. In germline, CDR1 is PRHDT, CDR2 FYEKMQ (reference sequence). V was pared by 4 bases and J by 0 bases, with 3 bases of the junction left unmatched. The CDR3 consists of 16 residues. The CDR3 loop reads CASSSRLAGSTDTQYF. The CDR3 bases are TGTGCCAGCAGCTCCCGACTAGCGGGGAGCACAGATACGCAGTATTTT.

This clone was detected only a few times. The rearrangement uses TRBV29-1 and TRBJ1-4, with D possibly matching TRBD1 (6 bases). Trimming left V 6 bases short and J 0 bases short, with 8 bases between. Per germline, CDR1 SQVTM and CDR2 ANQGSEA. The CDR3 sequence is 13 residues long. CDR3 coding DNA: TGCAGCGTCAAGGGGGCAACTAATGAAAAACTGTTTTTT. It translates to CSVKGATNEKLFF.

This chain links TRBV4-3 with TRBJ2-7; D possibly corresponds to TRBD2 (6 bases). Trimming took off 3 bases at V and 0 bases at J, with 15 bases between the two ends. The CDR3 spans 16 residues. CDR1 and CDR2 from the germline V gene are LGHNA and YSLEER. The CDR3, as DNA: TGCGCCAGCAGCCAGAGGGACGGGGGAAGCTCCTACGAGCAGTACTTC. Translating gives CASSQRDGGSSYEQYF.